The 10 T cell receptor beta chains listed next were all sequenced from one sample in a study of T cells in Graves' hyperthyroidism and ophthalmopathy. Regions amplified from RNA transcripts were the TCR beta CDR3 regions. An initial round of RT-PCR targeting the TCR CDR3 relied on the HTBI primer set. One entry per CDR3 protein results from TCRdb running MiXCR on the multiplex PCR reads. The sample consists of around 600,000 distinct CDR3 sequences, about 14% of them appearing once. The source material was blood. The receptors stem from a woman aged 50 to 60 with Graves' ophthalmopathy.

This rearrangement joins TRBV13 to TRBJ2-7; TRBD1 matches 8 bases. After removal of 0 bases from V and 3 bases from J, the junction contained 4 bases not matched to a gene. CDR3 length equals 15 residues. Per germline, CDR1 PRHDT and CDR2 FYEKMQ (reference sequence). In nucleotides, the CDR3 is TGTGCCAGCAGCTTAGGCGACAGGGGAATCTACGAGCAGTACTTC. Its protein is CASSLGDRGIYEQYF.

There are a few counts of this clonotype. J is TRBJ2-7 and V is TRBV27; no firm D call. Trimming pared 3 bases from V and 3 bases from J, leaving 12 bases between. This CDR3 contains 14 residues. From germline, CDR1 is MNHEY and CDR2 SMNVEV (reference sequence). The CDR3 region is CASSFLGPNYEQYF. Here the CDR3 DNA reads TGTGCCAGCAGTTTTCTCGGACCAAACTACGAGCAGTACTTC.

This clonotype came up a few times. The CDR3 loop reads CSASRDNSNQPQHF. DNA for the CDR3: TGCAGTGCTAGTAGAGACAACAGCAATCAGCCCCAGCATTTT. The rearrangement uses TRBV20-1 and TRBJ1-5; no clear D. Trimming cost V 3 bases and J 1 base, with 10 bases left between them. The germline gives CDR1 DFQATT, CDR2 SNEGSKA (reference sequence). The CDR3 loop spans 14 amino acids.

This chain connects TRBV24-1 to TRBJ2-2, with D hard to call. Trimming shortened V by 9 bases and J by 9 bases, and 13 bases separated the two germline ends. This CDR3 has 12 residues. Germline CDR1 KGHDR, CDR2 SFDVKD. The CDR3 region is CATGSGIRELFF. The CDR3 nucleotides read TGTGCCACCGGTTCCGGCATCCGGGAGCTGTTTTTT.

Comment on this clonotype: This clone may be a read error of a much larger clone one base away. The chain employs TRBV7-2 and TRBJ2-3; TRBD1 agrees at 7 bases. CDR1 is SGHTA, CDR2 FQGNSA, per germline. V dropped 5 bases and J dropped 2; count of bases not matched to a gene: 7. The CDR3 has 15 amino acids. CDR3 loop: CASSLRQGFTDTQYF. Here the CDR3 DNA reads TGTGCCAGCAGCCTTCGACAGGGTTTCACAGATACGCAGTATTTT.

Concerning this clonotype itself: A read error is possible here, since a much larger clone lies one base away. The J gene is TRBJ2-1, the V gene TRBV7-2; D possibly corresponds to TRBD1 (8 bases). The CDR3 loop spans 14 amino acids. The germline V gene has CDR1 SGHTA and CDR2 FQGNSA. The ends were cut back, 10 bases at V and 5 bases at J, with 18 bases in the middle. The CDR3 coding sequence is TGTGCCACCCGGACAGGGACTAACAACAATGAGCAGTTCTTC. Translated, it gives CATRTGTNNNEQFF.

The table lists this clonotype with many counts. V usage is TRBV18 and J usage is TRBJ2-1; 9 bases align to TRBD1. CDR1 is KGHSH and CDR2 is LQKENI in the germline V gene. This CDR3 region has 19 residues. V gave up 3 bases and J gave up 2 bases; unmatched junction bases: 14. CDR3 protein: CASSPPVPGQGRPYNEQFF. The DNA of the CDR3 is TGTGCCAGCTCACCCCCAGTCCCGGGACAGGGTCGGCCCTACAATGAGCAGTTCTTC.

This clonotype occurred many times. This chain joins TRBV28 and TRBJ2-7; 11 bases fit TRBD2. With 5 bases clipped from V and 4 bases from J, the junction kept 10 bases outside the gene matches. The CDR3 is made up of 16 amino acids. CDR1 is MDHEN, CDR2 SYDVKM, per germline. CDR3 in DNA: TGTGCCAGCAGTCTAGGGACTAGCGGACTTTCGTACGAGCAGTACTTC. Its translation: CASSLGTSGLSYEQYF.

The J gene is TRBJ2-7, the V gene TRBV20-1; D gene ambiguous. CDR1 is DFQATT, CDR2 SNEGSKA, per germline (reference sequence). Trimming shortened V by 3 bases and J by 0 bases, and 9 bases separated the two germline ends. This CDR3 has 13 residues. As DNA, the CDR3 is TGCAGTGCTAGTTATCCAGGCTCCTACGAGCAGTACTTC. It is translated as CSASYPGSYEQYF.

Comment on this clonotype: Its ends do not fully match the called genes, so a read error is possible. The gene calls are TRBV7-9 and TRBJ2-2; 11 bases align to TRBD2. The germline gives CDR1 SEHNR, CDR2 FQNEAQ (reference sequence). The CDR3 sequence is 17 residues long. The CDR3 protein is CASSSNSGRAGTRELFF. The CDR3, as DNA: TGTGCCAGCAGCTCCAATAGCGGGAGGGCCGGCACCAGGGAGCTGTTTTTT.